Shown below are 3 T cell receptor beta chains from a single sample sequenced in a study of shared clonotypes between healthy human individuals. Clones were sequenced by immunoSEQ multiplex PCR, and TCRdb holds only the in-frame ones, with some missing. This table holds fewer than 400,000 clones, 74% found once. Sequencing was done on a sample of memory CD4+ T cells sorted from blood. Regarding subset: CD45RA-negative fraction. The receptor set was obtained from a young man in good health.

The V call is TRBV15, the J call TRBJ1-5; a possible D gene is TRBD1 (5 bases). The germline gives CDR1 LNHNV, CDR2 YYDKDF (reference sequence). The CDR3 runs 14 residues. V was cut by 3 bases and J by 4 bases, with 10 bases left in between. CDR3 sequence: CATSSRNRNQPQHF. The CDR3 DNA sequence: TGTGCCACCAGCAGCCGGAACAGGAATCAGCCCCAGCATTTT.

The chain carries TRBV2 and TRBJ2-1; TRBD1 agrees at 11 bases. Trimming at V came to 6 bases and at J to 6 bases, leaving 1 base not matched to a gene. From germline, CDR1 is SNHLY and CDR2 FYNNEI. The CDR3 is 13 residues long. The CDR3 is CASRGTGGNEQFF. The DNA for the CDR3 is TGTGCCAGCAGGGGGACAGGGGGCAATGAGCAGTTCTTC.

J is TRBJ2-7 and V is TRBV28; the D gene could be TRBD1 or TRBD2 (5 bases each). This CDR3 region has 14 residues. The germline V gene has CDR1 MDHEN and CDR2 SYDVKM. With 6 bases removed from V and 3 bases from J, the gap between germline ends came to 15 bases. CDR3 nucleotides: TGTGCCAGCAGCCCTCCGGGGCCTTACTACGAGCAGTACTTC. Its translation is CASSPPGPYYEQYF. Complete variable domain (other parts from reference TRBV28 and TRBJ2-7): DVKVTQSSRYLVKRTGEKVFLECVQDMDHENMFWYRQDPGLGLRLIYFSYDVKMKEKGDIPEGYSVSREKKERFSLILESASTNQTSMYLCASSPPGPYYEQYFGPGTRLTVT.